This passage covers 26 T cell receptor beta chains from one sample sequenced in a study of low-dose radiotherapy and immunotherapy resistance in tumors (dated by TCRdb to 2022 to 2024). The time point label here, explained by the study, means: before trial treatment. Data came from an Illumina MiniSeq. TCRs were amplified for 15 to 20 PCR cycles with Phusion, using a constant-region primer paired with the adapter attached to the V primers. Through fastp at Q25 and MiXCR, TCRdb rebuilt clones from the public reads, retaining in-frame beta chains. Rows are combined by CDR3 protein, so each entry shows the most common genes and DNA. The sample yields under 60,000 distinct CDR3 sequences; 10% to 15% were counted once. Approximately 6.2% of the sample belongs to the ten largest clones. This specimen consisted of PBMCs, obtained before treatment. Receptors originate from a female donor with ovarian cancer.

At least ten counts were recorded for this clonotype. The V call is TRBV20-1, the J call TRBJ2-5; D unclear. The CDR3 has 12 amino acids. The germline CDR1 and CDR2 sequences are DFQATT and SNEGSKA (reference sequence). With 6 bases removed from V and 5 bases from J, the gap between germline ends came to 13 bases. CDR3 DNA sequence: TGCAGTGCCAGGTGGAAAGAGGAGACCCAGTACTTC. Translation gives CSARWKEETQYF.

Comments on this clonotype: It differs at one base from a far larger clone, so likely a read error. The chain uses TRBV12-1 and TRBJ2-3; the tabulated D call, TRBD1, remains unverified against the DNA. TRBV12-1 is noted as a pseudogene. This CDR3 is built from 16 residues. CDR3 region: CASRAQGAISTVTQYF. The CDR3, as DNA: TGTGCCAGCAGGGCACAGGGGGCGATTAGCACAGTTACGCAGTATTTT.

This clonotype was detected ten times or more. The rearrangement joins TRBV3-1 to TRBJ2-2; 8 nucleotides match TRBD1. CDR1 LGHDT and CDR2 YNNKEL come from the germline V gene (reference sequence). J was trimmed by 7 bases and V by 5 bases; bases with no gene match: 12. This CDR3 contains 16 residues. DNA of the CDR3: TGTGCCAGCAGCACCACCCCGACAGGGGCGGGCGGGGAGCTGTTTTTT. It yields the protein CASSTTPTGAGGELFF.

This clonotype showed up many times. The chain combines TRBV6-8 with TRBJ2-1, with 7 bases lining up with TRBD2. V was pared by 5 bases and J by 3 bases, with 7 bases of the junction left unmatched. CDR1 is MNHGY, CDR2 SAAAGT, per germline. The CDR3 sequence is 15 residues long. The CDR3 nucleotides are TGTGCCAGCAGTCCCGCGGGGGACTACTACAATGAGCAGTTCTTC. Residues: CASSPAGDYYNEQFF.

The sample holds many counts of this clonotype. The chain uses TRBV6-2 or TRBV6-3 and TRBJ1-3, with a possible D match to TRBD1 (6 bases). CDR1 and CDR2 from the germline V gene are MNHEY and SVGEGT. This CDR3 is 15 amino acids long. V lost 4 bases to trimming and J lost 1 base, with 11 bases between them. The CDR3 loop reads CASSSGTPSGNTIYF. In DNA, the CDR3 is TGTGCCAGCAGTTCCGGGACACCTTCTGGAAACACCATATATTTT.

Many counts were recorded for this clonotype. The V and J genes are TRBV6-5 and TRBJ1-1; possibly TRBD1 for D (6 bases). In germline, CDR1 is MNHEY, CDR2 SVGAGI. V lost 4 bases, J lost 4 bases, and 13 bases lay in between. The length of the CDR3 is 14 residues. The CDR3 DNA is TGTGCCAGCAGTTCAGAGGGAGGGGGCACTGAAGCTTTCTTT. This gives the protein CASSSEGGGTEAFF.

This clonotype showed up many times. The chain links TRBV20-1 to TRBJ1-1; 8 bases map to TRBD1. V was pared by 5 bases and J by 10 bases, with 12 bases of the junction left unmatched. This CDR3 spans 13 amino acids. Germline assignment: CDR1 DFQATT and CDR2 SNEGSKA (reference sequence). In DNA, the CDR3 is TGCAGTGCTGGACAGGGTTCAGACTCGGGAGCTTTCTTT. This codes for CSAGQGSDSGAFF.

Only a few counts were recorded for this clonotype. CDR3 in amino acids: CASSVVVMNTEAFF. The CDR3 region has the DNA TGTGCCAGCAGCGTAGTGGTGATGAACACTGAAGCTTTCTTT. This chain joins TRBV9 and TRBJ1-1, with no clear D. Germline loops: CDR1 SGDLS, CDR2 YYNGEE. Trimming shortened V by 0 bases and J by 0 bases, and 6 bases separated the two germline ends. The CDR3 length is 14 residues.

The chain uses TRBV18 and TRBJ2-2; no clear D. Germline V gene sequence: CDR1 KGHSH, CDR2 LQKENI. This CDR3 has 15 residues. The V end lost 6 bases, the J end lost 1 base, and 12 bases lay between the germline ends. The CDR3 DNA reads TGTGCCAGCTCGTCGGAGCAGGTGAACACCGGGGAGCTGTTTTTT. Residues: CASSSEQVNTGELFF.

This clonotype was counted at least ten times. The genes are TRBV20-1 and TRBJ2-1, with D perhaps being TRBD1 or TRBD2 (6 bases each). V dropped 5 bases and J dropped 8 bases, with 19 bases sitting between them. Germline CDR1 and CDR2: DFQATT and SNEGSKA (reference sequence). CDR3 length equals 14 residues. The CDR3 is CSAEDYRVLDEQFF. The DNA of the CDR3 is TGCAGTGCTGAGGACTACAGGGTCTTAGATGAGCAGTTCTTC.

This clonotype was seen many times. The chain uses TRBV20-1 and TRBJ2-7; TRBD1 matches 8 bases. CDR1 DFQATT and CDR2 SNEGSKA come from the germline V gene (reference sequence). V was clipped by 4 bases and J by 0 bases; unmatched bases: 5. The CDR3 sequence is 14 residues long. CDR3 loop: CSATGGTSSYEQYF. The CDR3 nucleotides read TGCAGTGCTACAGGGGGCACAAGCTCCTACGAGCAGTACTTC.

This clonotype was observed at least ten times. V usage is TRBV27 and J usage is TRBJ2-7; 7 nucleotides line up with TRBD2. The germline CDR1 and CDR2 sequences are MNHEY and SMNVEV (reference sequence). V shed 5 bases and J 3 bases; nucleotides not matched to a gene: 13. The CDR3 length is 16 residues. This CDR3 reads CASSPSGGKVNYEQYF. The CDR3 DNA reads TGTGCCAGCAGTCCCTCGGGGGGAAAAGTGAACTACGAGCAGTACTTC.

This clonotype was seen ten or more times. This sequence joins TRBV7-9 and TRBJ1-2, with D perhaps TRBD1 (6 bases). CDR1 SEHNR and CDR2 FQNEAQ come from the germline V gene (reference sequence). Deletions cut 1 base from V and 4 bases from J, with 10 bases between. The CDR3 has 14 residues. This CDR3 is CASSLVGTTYGYTF. As DNA, the CDR3 is TGTGCCAGCAGCTTAGTCGGGACAACCTATGGCTACACCTTC.

This clonotype was counted at least ten times. This sequence joins TRBV7-2 and TRBJ2-3; the D gene is possibly TRBD1 (6 bases). The CDR3 loop spans 14 amino acids. CDR1 and CDR2 from the germline V gene are SGHTA and FQGNSA. V lost 1 base to trimming and J lost 6 bases, with 11 bases between them. The CDR3 here is CASSLVQGLDTQYF. CDR3 coding DNA: TGTGCCAGCAGCTTAGTGCAGGGGTTGGATACGCAGTATTTT.

At least ten counts were recorded for this clonotype. J is TRBJ1-1 and V is TRBV20-1; D gene uncertain. The ends were cut back, 7 bases at V and 1 base at J, with 13 bases in the middle. The CDR3 covers 13 residues. CDR1 DFQATT and CDR2 SNEGSKA come from the germline V gene (reference sequence). CDR3 coding DNA: TGCAGTGTGGTTCACACCTCGAACACTGAAGCTTTCTTT. It specifies CSVVHTSNTEAFF.

At least ten counts were recorded for this clonotype. J is TRBJ2-1 and V is TRBV24-1; 8 bases fit TRBD2. CDR3 size: 16 residues. Germline V gives CDR1 KGHDR, CDR2 SFDVKD. Germline trimming cut 3 bases from V and 0 bases from J; bases unmatched to any gene: 3. The DNA of the CDR3 is TGTGCCACCAGTGATCGCAGCGGGAGCTCCTACAATGAGCAGTTCTTC. Translation gives CATSDRSGSSYNEQFF.

This clonotype was counted many times. The chain links TRBV7-9 to TRBJ1-1, with D perhaps TRBD1 (5 bases). CDR3 length: 14 residues. The V gene's germline CDR1 is SEHNR and CDR2 FQNEAQ (reference sequence). Trimming left V 1 base short and J 4 bases short, with 10 bases between. CDR3 region: CASSLGSGTTEAFF. DNA of the CDR3: TGTGCCAGCAGCTTAGGGTCCGGGACCACTGAAGCTTTCTTT.

This chain links TRBV2 with TRBJ2-3; 15 nucleotides align to TRBD2. The CDR3 has 17 amino acids. V trimming: 5 bases; J trimming: 3 bases; junction bases outside the gene matches: 6. In germline, CDR1 is SNHLY, CDR2 FYNNEI. The CDR3 is CASSMSGTSGRTDTQYF. CDR3 nucleotide sequence: TGTGCCAGCAGTATGTCCGGGACTAGCGGGAGGACAGATACGCAGTATTTT.

This clonotype showed up many times. V and J are TRBV11-2 and TRBJ1-1; TRBD1 is a possible D gene (5 bases). The V end was cut by 8 bases, the J end by 1 base, with 11 bases between. The germline V gene encodes CDR1 SGHAT and CDR2 FQNNGV. The CDR3 is 13 amino acids. The CDR3 loop is CASGIGQNTEAFF. The CDR3 coding sequence is TGTGCCAGCGGTATTGGACAGAACACTGAAGCTTTCTTT.

This clonotype has a count of ten or more. This sequence joins TRBV6-6 and TRBJ1-3; maybe TRBD1 (5 bases). This CDR3 is built from 14 residues. With 4 bases removed from V and 0 bases from J, the gap between germline ends came to 7 bases. Per the germline V gene, CDR1 is MNHNY and CDR2 is SVGAGI (reference sequence). CDR3 nucleotide sequence: TGTGCCAGCAGTTCGGGGGTCTCTGGAAACACCATATATTTT. Amino acids: CASSSGVSGNTIYF.

This clonotype was seen at least ten times. The J gene is TRBJ2-7, the V gene TRBV11-1; 9 bases are a match to TRBD1. This CDR3 spans 15 amino acids. The V segment lost 0 bases and the J segment 7 bases; nucleotides outside the gene matches: 7. Germline CDR1 and CDR2: SGHAT and FQDESV (reference sequence). CDR3 residues: CASSLAGQGNWEQYF. The CDR3 coding sequence is TGTGCCAGCAGCTTAGCGGGACAGGGTAACTGGGAGCAGTACTTC.

This clonotype has ten or more counts. V and J are TRBV23-1 and TRBJ2-2, with 9 nucleotides matching TRBD1. TRBV23-1 carries the ORF label, with uncertain function. CDR3 length: 16 residues. Trimming removed 4 bases from V and 4 bases from J; junction bases left unmatched: 7. The CDR3 DNA is TGCGCCAGCAGTCGTCCCGGACAGGGGAGCACCGGGGAGCTGTTTTTT. This codes for CASSRPGQGSTGELFF.

The table lists this clonotype with many counts. J is TRBJ2-5 and V is TRBV20-1; D gene ambiguous. Deletions cut 6 bases from V and 2 bases from J, with 16 bases between. CDR3 length equals 14 residues. Germline values: CDR1 DFQATT, CDR2 SNEGSKA (reference sequence). CDR3: CSAPAARLQETQYF. CDR3 nucleotides: TGCAGTGCCCCTGCCGCCAGGCTTCAAGAGACCCAGTACTTC.

This clonotype has only a few counts. This chain joins TRBV6-1 and TRBJ2-1, with TRBD1 identical over 7 bases. V was pared by 1 base and J by 6 bases, with 18 bases of the junction left unmatched. The germline CDR1 and CDR2 sequences are MNHNS and SASEGT. This CDR3 region has 19 residues. The CDR3: CASSEVDWARQGTRNEQFF. The CDR3 coding sequence is TGTGCCAGCAGTGAAGTTGATTGGGCCAGACAGGGAACGCGCAATGAGCAGTTCTTC.

As for this clonotype: A far larger clone is a single base away, which makes a read error likely. V gene TRBV7-8 combines with J gene TRBJ2-5, with 10 bases aligning to TRBD2. The germline V gene encodes CDR1 SGHVS and CDR2 FQNEAQ. Unmatched junction bases numbered 14, after V lost 8 bases and J lost 11 bases. The CDR3 is 14 amino acids. The CDR3 nucleotides are TGTGCCAGCGGAGCGGGGGGGCCCCGCGATGAGCAGTACTTC. This encodes CASGAGGPRDEQYF.

This clonotype was seen repeatedly, ten times or more. The rearrangement joins TRBV7-9 to TRBJ2-2, with D perhaps being TRBD1 or TRBD2 (6 bases each). The length of the CDR3 is 17 residues. Trimming removed 3 bases from V and 3 bases from J, with 17 bases in between. CDR1 and CDR2 (germline): SEHNR, FQNEAQ (reference sequence). CDR3 bases: TGTGCCAGCAGCTTCAGTCCGGGGGCGGGATACACCGGGGAGCTGTTTTTT. This codes for CASSFSPGAGYTGELFF.